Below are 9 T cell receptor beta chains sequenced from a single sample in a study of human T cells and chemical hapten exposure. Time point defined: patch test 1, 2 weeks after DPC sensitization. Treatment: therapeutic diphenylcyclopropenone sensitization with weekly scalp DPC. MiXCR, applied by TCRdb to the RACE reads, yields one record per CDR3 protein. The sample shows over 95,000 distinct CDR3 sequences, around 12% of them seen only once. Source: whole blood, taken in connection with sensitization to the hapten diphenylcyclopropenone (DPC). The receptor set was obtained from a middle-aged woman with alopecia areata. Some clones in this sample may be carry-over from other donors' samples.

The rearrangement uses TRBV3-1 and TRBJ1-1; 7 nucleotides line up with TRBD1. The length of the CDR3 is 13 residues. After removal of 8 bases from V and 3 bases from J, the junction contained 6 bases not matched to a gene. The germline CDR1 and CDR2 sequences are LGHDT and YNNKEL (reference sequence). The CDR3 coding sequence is TGTGCCAGCTCAGGGGGACAGTACACTGAAGCTTTCTTT. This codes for CASSGGQYTEAFF.

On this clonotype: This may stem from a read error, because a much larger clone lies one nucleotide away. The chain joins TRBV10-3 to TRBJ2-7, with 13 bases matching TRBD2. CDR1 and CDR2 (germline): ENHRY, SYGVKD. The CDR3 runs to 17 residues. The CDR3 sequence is CANSDSTGLAGVGEQYF. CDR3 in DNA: TGTGCCAACAGTGACTCGACTGGACTAGCGGGAGTGGGTGAGCAGTACTTC.

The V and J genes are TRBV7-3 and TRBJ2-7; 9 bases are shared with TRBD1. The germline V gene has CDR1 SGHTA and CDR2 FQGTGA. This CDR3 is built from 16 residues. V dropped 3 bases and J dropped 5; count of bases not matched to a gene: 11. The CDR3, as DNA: TGTGCCAGCAGCTTCACCACCGGGACAGGGTCCCACGAGCAGTACTTC. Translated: CASSFTTGTGSHEQYF. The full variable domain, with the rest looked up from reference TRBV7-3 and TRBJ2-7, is GAGVSQTPSNKVTEKGKYVELRCDPISGHTALYWYRQSLGQGPEFLIYFQGTGAADDSGLPNDRFFAVRPEGSVSTLKIQRTERGDSAVYLCASSFTTGTGSHEQYFGPGTRLTVT.

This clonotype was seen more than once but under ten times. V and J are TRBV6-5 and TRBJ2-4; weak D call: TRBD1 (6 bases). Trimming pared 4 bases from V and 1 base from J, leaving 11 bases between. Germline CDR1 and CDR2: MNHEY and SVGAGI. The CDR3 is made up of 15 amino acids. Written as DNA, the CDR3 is TGTGCCAGCAGTTCATATCAGGGGGCCAAAAACATTCAGTACTTC. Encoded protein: CASSSYQGAKNIQYF.

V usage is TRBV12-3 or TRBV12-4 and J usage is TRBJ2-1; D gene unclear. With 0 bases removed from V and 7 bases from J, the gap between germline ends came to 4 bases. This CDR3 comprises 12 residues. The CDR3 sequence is CASSLAWNEQFF. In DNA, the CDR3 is TGTGCCAGCAGTTTAGCGTGGAATGAGCAGTTCTTC.

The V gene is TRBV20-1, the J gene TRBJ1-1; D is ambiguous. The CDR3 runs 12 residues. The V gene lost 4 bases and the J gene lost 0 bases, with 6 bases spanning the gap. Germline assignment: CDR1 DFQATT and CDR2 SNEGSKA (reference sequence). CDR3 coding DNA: TGCAGTGCTACTTCCATGAACACTGAAGCTTTCTTT. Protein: CSATSMNTEAFF.

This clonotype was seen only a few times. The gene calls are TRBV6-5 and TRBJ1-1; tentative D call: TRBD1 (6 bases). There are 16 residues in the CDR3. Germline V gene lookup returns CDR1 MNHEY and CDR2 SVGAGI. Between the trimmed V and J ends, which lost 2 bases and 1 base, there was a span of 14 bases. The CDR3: CASSYGTGSTNTEAFF. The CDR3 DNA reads TGTGCCAGCAGTTACGGAACAGGGAGCACGAACACTGAAGCTTTCTTT.

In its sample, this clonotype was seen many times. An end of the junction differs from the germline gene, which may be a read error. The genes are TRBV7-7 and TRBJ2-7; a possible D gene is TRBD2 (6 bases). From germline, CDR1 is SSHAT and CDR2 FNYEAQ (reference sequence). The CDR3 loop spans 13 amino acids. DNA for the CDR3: TGTGCTAGCAGCTTCGGGAGCAACTACGAGCAGTACTTC. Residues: CASSFGSNYEQYF.

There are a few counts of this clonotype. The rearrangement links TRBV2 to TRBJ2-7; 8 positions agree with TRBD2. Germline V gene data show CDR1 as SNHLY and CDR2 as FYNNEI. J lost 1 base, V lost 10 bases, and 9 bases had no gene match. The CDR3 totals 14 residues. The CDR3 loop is CATRVAGLSYEQYF. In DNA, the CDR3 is TGTGCCACGAGGGTAGCGGGGTTGTCCTACGAGCAGTACTTC.